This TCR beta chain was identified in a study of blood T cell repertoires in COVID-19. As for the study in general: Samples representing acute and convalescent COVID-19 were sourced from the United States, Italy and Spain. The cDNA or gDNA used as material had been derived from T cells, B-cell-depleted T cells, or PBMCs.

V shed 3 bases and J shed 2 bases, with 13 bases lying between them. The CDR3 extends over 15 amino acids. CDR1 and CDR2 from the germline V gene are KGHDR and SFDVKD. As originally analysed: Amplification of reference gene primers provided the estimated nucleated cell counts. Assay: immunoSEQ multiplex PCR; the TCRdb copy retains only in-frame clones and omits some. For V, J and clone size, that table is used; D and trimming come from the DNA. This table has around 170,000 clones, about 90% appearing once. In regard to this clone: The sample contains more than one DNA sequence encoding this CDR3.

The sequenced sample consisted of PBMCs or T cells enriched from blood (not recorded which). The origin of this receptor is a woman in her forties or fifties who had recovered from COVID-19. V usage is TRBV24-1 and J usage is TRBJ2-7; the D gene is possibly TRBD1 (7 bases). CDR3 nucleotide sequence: TGTGCCACCAGTGATCCGCGGGACAGAACCTACGAGCAGTACTTC. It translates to CATSDPRDRTYEQYF.